What follows are 30 T cell receptor beta chains derived from one specimen sequenced in a study of blood T cell repertoires in COVID-19. Profiling relied on immunoSEQ multiplex PCR, and the TCRdb table lists in-frame clones only, not all of them. This sample has 40,000 or so clones, with approximately 88% found just once. The sequenced sample was peripheral blood. All receptors come from a human donor in a cohort sampled during active COVID-19.

This clone was found once. This sequence joins TRBV21-1 and TRBJ2-5; TRBD2, the table's D call, lacks a check against the DNA. TRBV21-1 is flagged as a pseudogene. The CDR3 extends over 15 amino acids. CDR3 sequence (DNA): TGTGCCAGAGCACCCGCTAGCGGGGGAAAAGAGACCCAGTACTTC. This codes for CARAPASGGKETQYF.

This clone was seen a handful of times. The chain is built from TRBV19 and TRBJ2-2; unclear D gene. The V and J ends lost 9 bases and 0 bases respectively, with 23 bases between them. The CDR3 covers 18 residues. CDR1 is LNHDA and CDR2 is SQIVND in the germline V gene (reference sequence). Here the CDR3 DNA reads TGTGCCAGCCGCCACTTCAGTCCAGGCCCCACGAACACCGGGGAGCTGTTTTTT. Its translation is CASRHFSPGPTNTGELFF.

CDR3: CASRNTGNYGYTF. The CDR3 DNA reads as TGTGCCAGCAGAAACACAGGGAACTATGGCTACACCTTC. The V and J genes are TRBV6-5 and TRBJ1-2, with a possible D match to TRBD1 (6 bases). The V gene's germline CDR1 is MNHEY and CDR2 SVGAGI. Trimming removed 6 bases at V and 2 bases at J, with 10 bases between. The CDR3 length is 13 residues.

This sequence joins TRBV25-1 and TRBJ2-3; a weak D match, TRBD1 (5 bases). Germline CDR1 and CDR2: MGHDK and SYGVNS. This CDR3 is 14 amino acids long. Trimming shortened V by 3 bases and J by 2 bases, and 9 bases separated the two germline ends. CDR3 nucleotide sequence: TGTGCCAGCAGTGAGACAGCGATCACAGATACGCAGTATTTT. This encodes CASSETAITDTQYF.

This sequence joins TRBV4-1 and TRBJ1-3; perhaps TRBD1 as D (5 bases). V lost 3 bases to trimming and J lost 8 bases, with 14 bases between them. Germline V CDR1 and CDR2: MGHRA, YSYEKL. The CDR3 is 14 residues long. CDR3 protein: CASSQVWTMDTIYF. CDR3 in DNA: TGCGCCAGCAGCCAGGTCTGGACAATGGACACCATATATTTT.

This clone was observed a single time. The rearrangement uses TRBV18 and TRBJ1-3, with D perhaps TRBD1 (5 bases). Trimming pared 3 bases from V and 0 bases from J, leaving 12 bases between. Germline V gene lookup returns CDR1 KGHSH and CDR2 LQKENI. The length of the CDR3 is 16 residues. CDR3 in amino acids: CASSPSQGSSGNTIYF. The CDR3 DNA follows: TGTGCCAGCTCACCCTCCCAGGGTAGCTCTGGAAACACCATATATTTT.

This chain uses TRBV9 with TRBJ2-5, with TRBD1 identical over 8 bases. The trim removed 3 bases at V and 4 bases at J, leaving 5 bases unmatched. CDR3 length equals 14 residues. In germline, CDR1 is SGDLS, CDR2 YYNGEE. DNA of the CDR3: TGTGCCAGCAGCGCCGAGGACAGGGTAGAGACCCAGTACTTC. This codes for CASSAEDRVETQYF.

In the case of this clone: The sample carries other DNA sequences with the same CDR3. The rearrangement joins TRBV2 to TRBJ2-3, with D hard to call. The CDR3 totals 12 residues. V lost 9 bases to trimming and J lost 0 bases, with 7 bases between them. Germline V CDR1 and CDR2: SNHLY, FYNNEI. The CDR3 reads CASSPSTDTQYF. The CDR3 nucleotides are TGTGCCAGTTCTCCGAGCACAGATACGCAGTATTTT.

The rearrangement joins TRBV7-2 to TRBJ2-2; possible D gene TRBD2, 5 bases. With 4 bases removed from V and 7 bases from J, the gap between germline ends came to 13 bases. The germline V gene has CDR1 SGHTA and CDR2 FQGNSA. The CDR3 runs to 14 residues. The DNA for the CDR3 is TGTGCCAGCAGCTCACAGCGGAGGATCGGGGAGCTGTTTTTT. Its translation is CASSSQRRIGELFF.

The CDR3 region is CASSLGLPGANVLTF. DNA of the CDR3: TGCGCCAGCAGCCTGGGACTGCCTGGGGCCAACGTCCTGACTTTC. The chain links TRBV4-3 to TRBJ2-6; D possibly corresponds to TRBD2 (6 bases). Germline loops: CDR1 LGHNA, CDR2 YSLEER. With 4 bases removed from V and 2 bases from J, the gap between germline ends came to 9 bases. The CDR3 consists of 15 residues.

The V call is TRBV29-1, the J call TRBJ2-1; D gene ambiguous. Germline CDR1 SQVTM, CDR2 ANQGSEA. The CDR3 runs to 16 residues. With 6 bases removed from V and 2 bases from J, the gap between germline ends came to 20 bases. CDR3 nucleotides: TGCAGCGTACAGCCAGTAGAGATAACGACCTACAATGAGCAGTTCTTC. Protein product: CSVQPVEITTYNEQFF.

The rearrangement joins TRBV27 to TRBJ2-5; no definite D call. CDR1 is MNHEY and CDR2 is SMNVEV in the germline V gene (reference sequence). CDR3 size: 13 residues. V was cut by 6 bases and J by 8 bases, with 16 bases left in between. The CDR3 nucleotides are TGTGCCAGCAGCACCCCTAATAGCCAAACCCAGTACTTC. This encodes CASSTPNSQTQYF.

The genes are TRBV19 and TRBJ2-2; the match to TRBD1 covers 9 bases. The ends lost 6 bases at V and 3 bases at J; junction bases unmatched: 2. This CDR3 spans 14 amino acids. Germline V gene sequence: CDR1 LNHDA, CDR2 SQIVND (reference sequence). This chain's CDR3 is CASRWTGDTGELFF. DNA of the CDR3: TGTGCCAGTAGATGGACAGGGGACACCGGGGAGCTGTTTTTT.

The gene calls are TRBV18 and TRBJ1-6; D is possibly TRBD1 (6 bases). The ends were cut back, 5 bases at V and 6 bases at J, with 14 bases in the middle. Germline V gives CDR1 KGHSH, CDR2 LQKENI. The CDR3 has 15 residues. The CDR3: CASSSQRQVNSPLHF. CDR3 bases: TGTGCCAGCTCATCTCAACGACAGGTTAATTCACCCCTCCACTTT. The full variable domain, with the rest looked up from reference TRBV18 and TRBJ1-6, is NAGVMQNPRHLVRRRGQEARLRCSPMKGHSHVYWYRQLPEEGLKFMVYLQKENIIDESGMPKERFSAEFPKEGPSILRIQQVVRGDSAAYFCASSSQRQVNSPLHFGNGTRLTVT.

The J gene is TRBJ1-6, the V gene TRBV7-9; the match to TRBD1 covers 9 bases. Germline-derived CDR1 and CDR2 are SEHNR and FQNEAQ (reference sequence). The ends lost 5 bases at V and 8 bases at J; junction bases unmatched: 13. The CDR3 length is 17 residues. The chain's CDR3 is CASSLTAGTGYHSPLHF. Here the CDR3 DNA reads TGTGCCAGCAGCCTGACGGCCGGGACAGGGTATCATTCACCCCTCCACTTT. The full variable domain, in which reference TRBV7-9 and TRBJ1-6 provide the parts outside the CDR3, is DTGVSQNPRHKITKRGQNVTFRCDPISEHNRLYWYRQTLGQGPEFLTYFQNEAQLEKSRLLSDRFSAERPKGSFSTLEIQRTEQGDSAMYLCASSLTAGTGYHSPLHFGNGTRLTVT.

The chain employs TRBV5-1 and TRBJ2-1; a possible D gene is TRBD1 (6 bases). There are 18 residues in the CDR3. V was pared by 2 bases and J by 7 bases, with 25 bases between. Germline assignment: CDR1 SGHRS and CDR2 YFSETQ. The CDR3 reads CASSLRGKRGKGENEQFF. The CDR3 DNA follows: TGCGCCAGCAGCTTACGGGGAAAAAGAGGGAAGGGGGAAAATGAGCAGTTCTTC.

This sequence joins TRBV19 and TRBJ1-1; perhaps TRBD1 as D (5 bases). Germline V CDR1 and CDR2: LNHDA, SQIVND (reference sequence). V was trimmed by 4 bases and J by 4 bases, leaving 13 bases between them. There are 14 residues in the CDR3. CDR3 DNA: TGTGCCAGTAGTACAGGGTTGATGGGCACTGAAGCTTTCTTT. Residues: CASSTGLMGTEAFF. The full variable domain, rest sourced from reference TRBV19 and TRBJ1-1, is DGGITQSPKYLFRKEGQNVTLSCEQNLNHDAMYWYRQDPGQGLRLIYYSQIVNDFQKGDIAEGYSVSREKKESFPLTVTSAQKNPTAFYLCASSTGLMGTEAFFGQGTRLTVV.

The J gene is TRBJ1-5, the V gene TRBV27; TRBD1 matches 7 bases. The germline CDR1 and CDR2 sequences are MNHEY and SMNVEV (reference sequence). The CDR3 extends over 13 amino acids. V gave up 7 bases and J gave up 3 bases; unmatched junction bases: 3. CDR3: CASKGQINQPQHF. In DNA form, the CDR3 reads TGTGCCAGCAAGGGACAGATCAATCAGCCCCAGCATTTT.

The chain carries TRBV6-1 and TRBJ2-1, with 9 bases aligning to TRBD2. The CDR3 consists of 15 residues. Germline V gene data show CDR1 as MNHNS and CDR2 as SASEGT. V lost 2 bases, J lost 3 bases, and 2 bases stayed unmatched. Written as DNA, the CDR3 is TGTGCCAGCAGTGAAATAGCGGGGGACTACAATGAGCAGTTCTTC. This codes for CASSEIAGDYNEQFF.

This clone showed up just a few times. This chain uses TRBV7-6 with TRBJ2-2; 7 bases agree with TRBD2. The germline CDR1 and CDR2 sequences are SGHVS and FNYEAQ. Trimming removed 5 bases from V and 2 bases from J; junction bases left unmatched: 11. The CDR3 runs 17 residues. The CDR3: CASSPIPAGANTGELFF. The CDR3 bases are TGTGCCAGCAGCCCGATTCCGGCGGGAGCTAACACCGGGGAGCTGTTTTTT.

The rearrangement links TRBV7-2 to TRBJ2-5, with D perhaps TRBD2 (5 bases). Deletions cut 1 base from V and 7 bases from J, with 13 bases between. There are 14 residues in the CDR3. Per germline, CDR1 SGHTA and CDR2 FQGNSA. CDR3 protein: CASSLEDLVWTQYF. The DNA of the CDR3 is TGTGCCAGCAGCTTAGAGGACTTAGTGTGGACCCAGTACTTC.

The V and J genes are TRBV19 and TRBJ2-2, with TRBD2 matching 7 bases. CDR1 and CDR2 from the germline V gene are LNHDA and SQIVND (reference sequence). V lost 5 bases to trimming and J lost 4 bases; unmatched junction nucleotides: 4. CDR3 length: 14 amino acids. As DNA, the CDR3 is TGTGCCAGTAGTCCGCGGACTAGCACCGGGGAGCTGTTTTTT. Protein sequence: CASSPRTSTGELFF.

This sequence joins TRBV7-5 and TRBJ1-2. TRBV7-5 is marked as a pseudogene. This CDR3 contains 11 residues. The CDR3: CVRNNVRGYTF. In DNA form, the CDR3 reads TGTGTCAGAAATAATGTGCGTGGCTACACCTTC.

The chain employs TRBV7-9 and TRBJ2-7; TRBD1 matches at 8 bases. J gave up 3 bases and V 3 bases, and 10 bases lay outside the gene matches. Germline V gives CDR1 SEHNR, CDR2 FQNEAQ (reference sequence). The CDR3 is 16 residues long. The CDR3 DNA reads TGTGCCAGCAGCTTGAGACAGGGGACATTAAACTACGAGCAGTACTTC. Translating it yields CASSLRQGTLNYEQYF.

The chain joins TRBV4-3 to TRBJ2-4; the match to TRBD2 covers 11 bases. Germline CDR1 LGHNA, CDR2 YSLEER. This CDR3 has 17 amino acids. With 4 bases clipped from V and 3 bases from J, the junction kept 8 bases outside the gene matches. The CDR3 region has the DNA TGCGCCAGCAGCCTGATAGCGGGGGGGGCGGGCAAAAACATTCAGTACTTC. Residues: CASSLIAGGAGKNIQYF.

This clone was recorded once. This chain joins TRBV5-1 and TRBJ2-3; no reliable D call. This CDR3 comprises 14 residues. V was cut by 0 bases and J by 6 bases, with 11 bases left in between. Germline loops: CDR1 SGHRS, CDR2 YFSETQ. The DNA for the CDR3 is TGCGCCAGCAGCTTGGCTGGGTCCGGGGATACGCAGTATTTT. Translation gives CASSLAGSGDTQYF.

The sample holds one count of this clone. The CDR3 region is CASSEALGTWRNNSPLHF. CDR3 DNA: TGTGCCAGCAGTGAAGCTCTGGGCACTTGGAGGAATAATTCACCCCTCCACTTT. The chain has TRBV2 and TRBJ1-6; D unresolved. Germline values: CDR1 SNHLY, CDR2 FYNNEI. The CDR3 runs to 18 residues. The V and J ends lost 0 bases and 5 bases respectively, with 17 bases between them.

V gene TRBV7-6 combines with J gene TRBJ1-2; TRBD1 agrees at 8 bases. The length of the CDR3 is 16 residues. Looked up from germline, CDR1 is SGHVS and CDR2 is FNYEAQ. J lost 4 bases, V lost 2 bases, and 9 bases had no gene match. CDR3 DNA: TGTGCCAGCAGCTTACTGTCGGGGCAGGGGGCCTATGGCTACACCTTC. It yields the protein CASSLLSGQGAYGYTF.

The chain uses TRBV27 and TRBJ2-3, with TRBD2 identical over 12 bases. With 5 bases clipped from V and 2 bases from J, the junction kept 5 bases outside the gene matches. The CDR3 extends over 16 amino acids. Per the germline V gene, CDR1 is MNHEY and CDR2 is SMNVEV (reference sequence). CDR3 sequence (DNA): TGTGCCAGCAGTAGAACTAGCGGGGGGACCACAGATACGCAGTATTTT. It encodes CASSRTSGGTTDTQYF.

V usage is TRBV5-4 and J usage is TRBJ1-4; 7 bases are shared with TRBD1. V was clipped by 4 bases and J by 5 bases; unmatched bases: 5. Per germline, CDR1 SGHNT and CDR2 YYREEE (reference sequence). The CDR3 consists of 14 residues. DNA for the CDR3: TGTGCCAGCAGCCTGGGGGACAGAAATGAAAAACTGTTTTTT. Translating it yields CASSLGDRNEKLFF.